These T cell receptor beta chains were read from a single sample in a study of cytomegalovirus exposure and HLA in healthy donors. Some clones are missing from TCRdb's copy, which holds only in-frame ones; the method was immunoSEQ multiplex PCR. The table lists some 150,000 clones, 70% to 85% of them singletons. The source material was PBMCs. Receptors were obtained from a male donor in good health and CMV-seronegative. CDR3s include the opening cysteine and the closing phenylalanine or tryptophan. D genes are given only for firm matches. Not all rows give a size; the values are once, few, many and, for expanded clones, a class.

V: TRBV28
J: TRBJ1-2
D: NA
size: once
CDR3: CASSPTGVYGYTF
DNA: TGTGCCAGCAGTCCTACCGGGGTCTATGGCTACACCTTC

V: TRBV5-1
J: TRBJ2-7
D: TRBD2
size: NA
CDR3: CASSLNAGLASEQYF
DNA: TGCGCCAGCAGCTTAAATGCGGGACTAGCGTCCGAGCAGTACTTC

V: TRBV9
J: TRBJ2-3
D: NA
size: NA
CDR3: CASSGFPNEGLTDTQYF
DNA: TGTGCCAGCAGCGGATTCCCCAATGAGGGTCTCACAGATACGCAGTATTTT

V: TRBV10-3
J: TRBJ1-3
D: TRBD1
size: few
CDR3: CAITPGQGSRNTIYF
DNA: TGTGCCATAACTCCGGGACAGGGTTCCCGAAACACCATATATTTT

V: TRBV28
J: TRBJ2-7
D: TRBD1
size: NA
CDR3: CASSFGDRDYEQYF
DNA: TGTGCCAGCAGTTTCGGGGACAGAGACTACGAGCAGTACTTC

V: TRBV28
J: TRBJ1-2
D: TRBD1
size: NA
CDR3: CASSSTGTYGYTF
DNA: TGTGCCAGCAGTTCGACAGGGACCTATGGCTACACCTTC

V: TRBV7-8
J: TRBJ2-3
D: NA
size: NA
CDR3: CASSHLGAETDTQYF
DNA: TGTGCCAGCAGCCATCTCGGAGCGGAAACAGATACGCAGTATTTT

V: TRBV2
J: TRBJ2-5
D: TRBD2
size: NA
CDR3: CASSLAGVGETQYF
DNA: TGTGCCAGCAGTTTAGCGGGGGTAGGGGAGACCCAGTACTTC

V: TRBV27
J: TRBJ2-3
D: NA
size: NA
CDR3: CASSSLRGDTQYF
DNA: TGTGCCAGCAGTTCTCTTCGGGGGGATACGCAGTATTTT

V: TRBV4-1
J: TRBJ2-7
D: TRBD1
size: once
CDR3: CASSQWDSGYEQYF
DNA: TGCGCCAGCAGCCAATGGGACAGCGGCTACGAGCAGTACTTC

V: TRBV25-1
J: TRBJ1-2
D: NA
size: NA
CDR3: CASSAGEGIYGYTF
DNA: TGTGCCAGCAGCGCCGGGGAGGGGATCTATGGCTACACCTTC

V: TRBV18
J: TRBJ1-5
D: NA
size: once
CDR3: CASSPQSSGSNQPQHF
DNA: TGTGCCAGCTCACCCCAAAGTTCAGGGAGCAATCAGCCCCAGCATTTT

V: TRBV15
J: TRBJ1-5
D: TRBD1
size: NA
CDR3: CATSTADRAVGQPQHF
DNA: TGTGCCACCAGCACCGCGGACAGGGCCGTAGGTCAGCCCCAGCATTTT

V: TRBV6-5
J: TRBJ1-2
D: NA
size: once
CDR3: CASSYSIGDGYTF
DNA: TGTGCCAGCAGTTACTCGATCGGGGATGGCTACACCTTC

V: TRBV27
J: TRBJ2-7
D: TRBD1
size: NA
CDR3: CASRGTGEQYF
DNA: TGTGCCAGCAGAGGGACAGGCGAGCAGTACTTC

V: TRBV10-3
J: TRBJ2-2
D: NA
size: NA
CDR3: CAISESGGNTGELFF
DNA: TGTGCCATCAGTGAGTCGGGAGGAAACACCGGGGAGCTGTTTTTT

V: TRBV13
J: TRBJ2-2
D: NA
size: NA
CDR3: CASSTIRGTGELFF
DNA: TGTGCCAGCAGCACAATCAGGGGAACCGGGGAGCTGTTTTTT

V: TRBV27
J: TRBJ1-2
D: TRBD1
size: once
CDR3: CASSFRGQGAGGYTF
DNA: TGTGCCAGCAGTTTTAGGGGACAGGGGGCTGGTGGCTACACCTTC

V: TRBV28
J: TRBJ2-2
D: TRBD2
size: NA
CDR3: CASSLPSGSRTGELFF
DNA: TGTGCCAGCAGTTTACCTAGCGGGAGTCGCACCGGGGAGCTGTTTTTT

V: TRBV11-1
J: TRBJ2-7
D: TRBD1
size: NA
CDR3: CASSHTLGQGAHEQYF
DNA: TGTGCCAGCAGCCATACCCTCGGACAGGGCGCCCACGAGCAGTACTTC

V: TRBV7-8
J: TRBJ1-2
D: NA
size: NA
CDR3: CASSLDGALGGYTF
DNA: TGTGCCAGCAGCTTAGATGGGGCTTTAGGTGGCTACACCTTC

V: TRBV6-5
J: TRBJ2-5
D: TRBD1
size: NA
CDR3: CASSYTTGDQETQYF
DNA: TGTGCCAGCAGTTACACAACAGGGGACCAAGAGACCCAGTACTTC

V: TRBV7-2
J: TRBJ2-3
D: TRBD1
size: few
CDR3: CASSLGQGTQYF
DNA: TGTGCCAGCAGCTTAGGACAGGGGACGCAGTATTTT

V: TRBV9
J: TRBJ1-6
D: TRBD1
size: NA
CDR3: CASNSGQGDSPLHF
DNA: TGTGCCAGCAATTCGGGACAGGGAGATTCACCCCTCCACTTT

V: TRBV7-2
J: TRBJ2-2
D: TRBD1
size: NA
CDR3: CASSLGTGLNTGELFF
DNA: TGTGCCAGCAGCTTAGGGACAGGCCTGAACACCGGGGAGCTGTTTTTT

V: TRBV11-3
J: TRBJ2-1
D: TRBD2
size: NA
CDR3: CASSPGLAGGDEQFF
DNA: TGTGCCAGCAGCCCGGGACTAGCGGGAGGCGATGAGCAGTTCTTC

V: TRBV7-8
J: TRBJ1-2
D: TRBD1
size: once
CDR3: CASSTGTGNYYGYTF
DNA: TGTGCCAGCAGCACGGGGACAGGGAATTACTATGGCTACACCTTC

V: TRBV27
J: TRBJ1-2
D: TRBD1
size: NA
CDR3: CASSPALTGPHYGYTF
DNA: TGTGCCAGCAGTCCCGCTTTGACAGGGCCTCATTATGGCTACACCTTC

V: TRBV2
J: TRBJ2-3
D: TRBD2
size: NA
CDR3: CASSPQRGPTDTQYF
DNA: TGTGCCAGCTCCCCCCAGCGGGGACCCACAGATACGCAGTATTTT

V: TRBV5-6
J: TRBJ2-7
D: TRBD1
size: NA
CDR3: CASSLTGGDEQYF
DNA: TGTGCCAGCAGCCTTACAGGGGGCGACGAGCAGTACTTC

V: TRBV5-8
J: TRBJ1-5
D: NA
size: NA
CDR3: CASSLVNQPQHF
DNA: TGTGCCAGCAGCTTGGTAAATCAGCCCCAGCATTTT

V: TRBV2
J: TRBJ1-4
D: TRBD1
size: NA
CDR3: CATGTGREKLFF
DNA: TGTGCAACCGGGACAGGGAGGGAAAAACTGTTTTTT

V: TRBV4-1
J: TRBJ2-7
D: NA
size: NA
CDR3: CASSQDPGAYEQYF
DNA: TGCGCCAGCAGCCAAGACCCGGGGGCCTACGAGCAGTACTTC